These T cell receptor beta chains were read from a single sample in a study of OX40 agonist ivuxolimab in advanced cancers. Repertoires were generated with immunoSEQ multiplex PCR, while TCRdb's copy carries only in-frame clones and drops some. The profile shows about 46,000 clones, 70% to 90% of them singletons. The source material was CD4+ or CD8+ T cells sorted from blood, sampled in a trial of the OX40 agonist ivuxolimab. The receptors stem from an adult with an advanced solid tumor such as melanoma, head and neck, liver or kidney cancer. CDR3s leave out the opening cysteine and the closing phenylalanine or tryptophan. Clone size is not always given. Where it is, it says once, few, many or a class for expanded clones.

size | V | CDR3
- | TRBV4-1 | ASSQGDRVYQETQY
- | TRBV27 | ASSLAGIAYNEQF
- | TRBV11-2 | ASSLAQETQY
- | TRBV30 | AWSPLRGRETYIQY
- | TRBV27 | ASGHGSSYEQY
- | TRBV4-2 | ASSQDDSGRAVDTQY
- | TRBV5-1 | ASSLASGTEQF
- | TRBV4-1 | ASSPRVGGPWTEAF
- | TRBV16 | ASSQPGRDYGYT
- | TRBV7-2 | ASSLMYEQF
- | TRBV4-1 | ASSQRVYNEQF
- | TRBV28 | ASSLRVFGGYYGYT
- | TRBV30 | AMETVGFGNEQF
- | TRBV5-6 | ASSLDSTAPNYGYT
- | TRBV5-6 | ASSFGAGTQV
- | TRBV7-9 | ASSPSRGSAAYEQY
- | TRBV6-5 | ASSYSPGRLYEQY
few | TRBV10-3 | ATQGGGATYEQY